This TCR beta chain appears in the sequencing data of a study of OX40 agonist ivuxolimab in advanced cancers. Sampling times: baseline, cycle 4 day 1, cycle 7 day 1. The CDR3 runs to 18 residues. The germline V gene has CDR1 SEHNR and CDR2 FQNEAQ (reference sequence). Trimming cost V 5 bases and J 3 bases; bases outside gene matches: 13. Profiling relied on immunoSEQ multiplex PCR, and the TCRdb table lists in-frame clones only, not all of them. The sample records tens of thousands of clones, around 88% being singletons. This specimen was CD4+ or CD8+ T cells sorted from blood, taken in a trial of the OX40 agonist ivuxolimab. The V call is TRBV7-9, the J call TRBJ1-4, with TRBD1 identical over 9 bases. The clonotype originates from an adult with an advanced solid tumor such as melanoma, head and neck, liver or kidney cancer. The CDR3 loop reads CASSPPQPGTGSNEKLFF. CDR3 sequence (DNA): TGTGCCAGCAGCCCACCCCAACCCGGGACAGGGTCTAATGAAAAACTGTTTTTT.